This T cell receptor beta chain was identified in a study of T cells in localized non-small cell lung cancer (dated by TCRdb to 2018 to 2021). Broadly, across the study: The study analyzed T cell repertoires of approximately 240 early-stage NSCLC patients, comparing tumors and uninvolved tumor-adjacent lungs. The cohort consisted of about 240 treatment-naive NSCLC patients whose localized lung tumors had been resected. A mean age of approximately 70 years was recorded for the NSCLC patients, of whom some 130 were male and more than 95 were female.

At diagnosis, tumor, uninvolved tumor-adjacent lung and peripheral blood were collected and then preserved as a mix of FFPE and fresh-frozen material. For TCR repertoire profiling, the blood samples were analyzed as peripheral blood mononuclear cells. V is pared back by 2 bases and J by 6 bases, with 3 bases lying between the germline termini. Reading from cysteine to phenylalanine, the CDR3 counts 11 amino acids. The entry retains the CDR3 DNA only, 33 bases that are in frame from base 1. The germline V gene (reference sequence) sets CDR1 to SEHNR and CDR2 to FQNEAQ. In regard to this clone: No cognate antigen has been identified for it. No much larger clone exists at a distance of one base, and base qualities are not known.

The paper as a whole reports these results and caveats: Higher T cell density in blood was associated with longer overall survival, whereas higher clonality in adjacent lung was associated with shorter survival. Because multi-region sequencing of the tumors was not done, intratumor heterogeneity could not be ruled out. Because of the exploratory design, TCR variables were selected using unadjusted p-values without false-discovery rate correction. Of the top 100 tumor clones, a median of 57 were detected in paired uninvolved adjacent lung; approximately 30 were also among that lung's top 100. The highest T cell clonality was observed in uninvolved tumor-adjacent lung, where clonality exceeded that of tumor, suggesting that antigenic responses were more focused in uninvolved tumor-adjacent lung.

The immunoSEQ Assay was used to sequence TCR beta CDR3 regions from DNA. Per the original workflow: To compute T cell density, TCR beta template counts were normalized to usable DNA, which was estimated by amplifying housekeeping genes. The preseqR package was used to estimate richness by extrapolating to 400,000 templates for PBMC samples and to 120,000 templates for tissue samples. Clonality was defined by subtracting Pielou's evenness from one. Tissue-enriched TCRs were identified by differential abundance testing using productive amino-acid clonotypes, minimum total count 5 and alpha 0.1. Repertoire overlap between compartments was quantified with the Jaccard Index and Morisita Overlap Index. GLIPH grouped TCR beta CDR3s together with public tetramer-defined viral CDR3s, and a viral motif had to include at least three viral sequences and show V-gene enrichment. Drawn from immuneACCESS, this table holds only the in-frame rearrangements with V and J called that TCRdb kept. Clones are partly lost; checked studies trace under half to an unresolved V gene and leave the rest unexplained. Clone size and the V and J calls come from that table; the DNA yielded D and trimming. Within this sample are 86,000 or so clones, with just under 85% of them counted one time only. Under 3.5% of the sample is in the top ten clones.

The rearranged chain carries TRBV7-9 and TRBJ2-3, with no reliable assignment of the D segment. Source: peripheral blood, taken before any cancer treatment. The TCR originated in a man between 40 and 75 years old with stage I lung adenocarcinoma. The sequenced DNA: TGTGCCAGCAGCTTATCCGATACGCAGTATTTT. It translates to CASSLSDTQYF.